These 4 T cell receptor beta chains originate from one sample sequenced in a study of Graves' ophthalmopathy and Graves' hyperthyroidism. RNA transcripts provided the template for amplifying TCR beta CDR3 regions. HTBI primers were employed in first-round RT-PCR, then a second-round multiplex PCR followed. From the multiplex PCR reads, TCRdb called clonotypes with MiXCR, one entry per CDR3 protein. The table has about 700,000 distinct CDR3 sequences, roughly two fifths seen once. Sequenced sample: peripheral blood. The receptors stem from an adult man with Graves' ophthalmopathy.

The table lists this clonotype with many counts. J is TRBJ1-3 and V is TRBV7-8; D is uncertain. The CDR3 sequence is 15 residues long. V lost 1 base and J lost 0, with 7 bases in between. The germline V gene encodes CDR1 SGHVS and CDR2 FQNEAQ. The CDR3 here is CASSLGSNSGNTIYF. For the CDR3, the DNA is TGTGCCAGCAGCTTAGGGTCTAACTCTGGAAACACCATATATTTT.

The genes are TRBV7-8 and TRBJ1-1; possibly TRBD1 for D (5 bases). The CDR3 totals 16 residues. V shed 5 bases and J shed 3 bases, with 19 bases lying between them. Germline lookup yields CDR1 SGHVS and CDR2 FQNEAQ. CDR3 amino acids: CASSQSHMGQDTEAFF. The CDR3 DNA follows: TGTGCCAGCAGCCAGTCGCATATGGGGCAGGACACTGAAGCTTTCTTT.

This clonotype was seen repeatedly, ten times or more. V and J are TRBV7-8 and TRBJ1-4; tentative D call: TRBD1 (5 bases). V shed 5 bases and J shed 5 bases, with 15 bases lying between them. The germline V gene encodes CDR1 SGHVS and CDR2 FQNEAQ. This CDR3 comprises 15 residues. CDR3: CASSPSQGLNEKLFF. In DNA form, the CDR3 reads TGTGCCAGCAGCCCCAGCCAGGGACTAAATGAAAAACTGTTTTTT.

The V and J genes are TRBV10-3 and TRBJ1-2; TRBD1 agrees at 8 bases. The CDR3 spans 17 residues. Germline trimming cut 1 base from V and 2 bases from J; bases unmatched to any gene: 9. Germline CDR1 is ENHRY and CDR2 is SYGVKD. The CDR3 here is CAISEFIPGQENYGYTF. DNA for the CDR3: TGTGCCATCAGTGAGTTCATCCCGGGACAGGAAAACTATGGCTACACCTTC.